This T cell receptor beta chain was recovered during a study of OX40 agonist ivuxolimab in advanced cancers. Produced via immunoSEQ multiplex PCR; TCRdb's table is partial and in-frame only. The sample holds 56,000 or so clones, around 83% seen once. The source was CD4+ or CD8+ T cells sorted from blood, collected in a trial of the OX40 agonist ivuxolimab. This TCR was sampled from an adult with an advanced solid tumor such as melanoma, head and neck, liver or kidney cancer.

CDR3 nucleotide sequence: TGTGCCAGCAGCCCAGGTGCTTCTAGCGGGGCGTCAGATACGCAGTATTTT. Protein sequence: CASSPGASSGASDTQYF. V gene TRBV7-9 combines with J gene TRBJ2-3, with TRBD2 identical over 9 bases. Per the germline V gene, CDR1 is SEHNR and CDR2 is FQNEAQ (reference sequence). Trimming at V came to 5 bases and at J to 4 bases, leaving 13 bases not matched to a gene. The CDR3 spans 17 residues.